The text below deals with one T cell receptor beta chain. This record comes from a study of blood T cell repertoires in COVID-19. CDR3 size: 16 residues. Germline trimming cut 4 bases from V and 8 bases from J; bases unmatched to any gene: 11. The germline V gene encodes CDR1 MNHEY and CDR2 SVGEGT. The data were produced by immunoSEQ multiplex PCR, yet TCRdb's version contains in-frame clones alone and is incomplete. The sample lists roughly 140,000 clones; 75% to 85% were seen once. The specimen was peripheral blood. The clonotype comes from a man in his sixties with acute or convalescent COVID-19. The chain employs TRBV6-2 or TRBV6-3 and TRBJ2-1, with 10 positions matching TRBD1. This CDR3 reads CASSSAGTGARDEQFF. CDR3 nucleotide sequence: TGTGCCAGCAGTTCCGCCGGGACAGGGGCTCGCGATGAGCAGTTCTTC.